The clone carrying this T cell receptor beta chain was seen more than once but under ten times. The source of the sample is a study of identical twins. V lost 0 bases, J lost 0 bases, and 6 bases lay in between. The CDR3 consists of 15 residues. Germline-derived CDR1 and CDR2 are ENHRY and SYGVKD. One entry per CDR3 protein results from TCRdb running MiXCR on the 5' RACE reads. Here the sample spans 1.5 million to 2 million distinct CDR3 sequences, about 32% being singletons. This chain joins TRBV10-3 and TRBJ2-1; D unresolved. This clonotype originated in a newborn girl in good health. What was sequenced was cord blood. Here the CDR3 DNA reads TGTGCCATCAGTGAGTCGAGTATCTCCTACAATGAGCAGTTCTTC. It is translated as CAISESSISYNEQFF.